These T cell receptor beta chains were read from a single sample in a study of blood T cell repertoires in COVID-19. Profiling relied on immunoSEQ multiplex PCR, and the TCRdb table lists in-frame clones only, not all of them. The profile shows roughly 330,000 clones, around 89% of them singletons. Sample: peripheral blood. All receptors derive from a woman aged 45-65 years with active or convalescent COVID-19. Each CDR3 is given with its conserved first and last residue. A D gene is named only where the DNA matches it firmly. Size values are once, few and many counts, or a class for expanded clones, and some rows have none.

-	-	TRBV5-4	TRBJ2-5	CASSLRDGLQYF	TGTGCCAGCAGCCTCCGGGATGGGTTGCAGTACTTC
-	-	TRBV11-2	TRBJ2-5	CASSRGLGERETQYF	TGTGCCAGCAGCCGTGGACTGGGAGAGCGGGAGACCCAGTACTTC
-	-	TRBV7-2	TRBJ1-3	CASSLSIRGAIGNTIYF	TGTGCCAGCAGCTTAAGTATTCGGGGGGCGATTGGAAACACCATATATTTT
many	-	TRBV18	TRBJ1-6	CASSPGQNNSPLHF	TGTGCCAGCTCCCCAGGGCAAAATAATTCACCCCTCCACTTT
-	-	TRBV6-5	TRBJ1-1	CASSTLEGWAFF	TGTGCCAGCAGTACCCTTGAGGGTTGGGCTTTCTTT
-	-	TRBV12-1	TRBJ1-2	CASSFEYGTGNTNYGYTF	TGTGCCAGCAGCTTTGAGTACGGGACAGGGAATACTAACTATGGCTACACCTTC
few	TRBD1	TRBV2	TRBJ1-6	CAREGARNSPLHF	TGTGCCAGGGAGGGGGCGCGGAATTCACCCCTCCACTTT
-	-	TRBV3-1/TRBV3-2	TRBJ1-1	CASSQVTGEAFF	TGTGCCAGCAGCCAAGTTACAGGAGAAGCTTTCTTT
-	-	TRBV2	TRBJ2-7	CASSELEEIYEQYF	TGTGCCAGCAGTGAACTTGAGGAGATCTACGAGCAGTACTTC
-	-	TRBV24-1	TRBJ2-1	CATSDLGRRGYNEQFF	TGTGCCACCAGTGATTTGGGCAGAAGGGGGTACAATGAGCAGTTCTTC
-	-	TRBV6-2/TRBV6-3	TRBJ2-1	CASSRPGSHSYNEQFF	TGTGCCAGCAGCAGGCCAGGAAGCCACTCCTACAATGAGCAGTTCTTC
-	-	TRBV30	TRBJ1-6	CAWSVLSAYNSPLHF	TGTGCCTGGAGTGTACTATCGGCCTATAATTCACCCCTCCACTTT
once	-	TRBV7-2	TRBJ2-3	CASSLATDTQYF	TGTGCCAGCAGCCTGGCCACAGATACGCAGTATTTT
-	TRBD1	TRBV13	TRBJ2-7	CASRTGGDEQYF	TGTGCCAGCCGGACAGGGGGGGATGAGCAGTACTTC
few	TRBD2	TRBV3-1/TRBV3-2	TRBJ2-5	CASTITSGMYQETQYF	TGTGCCAGCACCATAACTAGCGGGATGTACCAAGAGACCCAGTACTTC
-	-	TRBV7-7	TRBJ2-1	CASSLAATNEQFF	TGTGCTAGCAGCTTAGCGGCCACCAATGAGCAGTTCTTC
-	-	TRBV27	TRBJ1-1	CASSFQGLRSTEAFF	TGTGCCAGCAGTTTCCAGGGGTTGCGGAGCACTGAAGCTTTCTTT
-	-	TRBV2	TRBJ2-5	CASSVDSIAKETQYF	TGTGCCAGCAGCGTTGACAGCATAGCCAAAGAGACCCAGTACTTC
-	-	TRBV5-1	TRBJ2-3	CASSLARGTDTQYF	TGCGCCAGCAGCTTGGCCAGGGGCACAGATACGCAGTATTTT
-	-	TRBV19	TRBJ1-1	CASLRTANTEAFF	TGTGCCAGTCTTAGGACAGCGAACACTGAAGCTTTCTTT
few	TRBD2	TRBV27	TRBJ2-7	CASSPGTSGQEQYF	TGTGCCAGCAGTCCTGGGACTAGCGGGCAGGAGCAGTACTTC
-	TRBD1	TRBV5-6	TRBJ1-4	CASSTDRDFEKLFF	TGTGCCAGCAGTACGGACAGGGATTTTGAAAAACTGTTTTTT
-	TRBD2	TRBV6-5	TRBJ2-1	CASSYLASGAEREQFF	TGTGCCAGCAGTTACTTGGCTAGCGGGGCCGAGAGGGAGCAGTTCTTC
-	-	TRBV28	TRBJ1-1	CASSPTERVAFF	TGTGCCAGCAGTCCGACAGAGCGGGTTGCTTTCTTT
few	TRBD1	TRBV3-1/TRBV3-2	TRBJ2-2	CASSQESDRGLAGELFF	TGTGCCAGCAGCCAAGAATCTGACAGGGGGCTTGCCGGGGAGCTGTTTTTT
-	TRBD2	TRBV25-1	TRBJ2-1	CASSEIAGGTEFF	TGTGCCAGCAGTGAAATAGCGGGAGGGACTGAGTTCTTC
-	-	TRBV27	TRBJ2-3	CASKMGGATDTQYF	TGTGCCAGCAAAATGGGGGGGGCCACAGATACGCAGTATTTT
-	TRBD2	TRBV29-1	TRBJ2-4	CSVLWEGPGNIQYF	TGCAGCGTTTTGTGGGAGGGGCCGGGGAACATTCAGTACTTC
-	-	TRBV28	TRBJ1-1	CASSSRPGRDTEAFF	TGTGCCAGCAGTTCCCGTCCGGGGAGGGACACTGAAGCTTTCTTT
-	TRBD1	TRBV5-4	TRBJ1-1	CASSPRDRMNTEAFF	TGTGCCAGCAGCCCCCGGGACAGAATGAACACTGAAGCTTTCTTT
once	-	TRBV7-2	TRBJ1-1	CASSTNAVNTEAFF	TGTGCCAGCAGCACAAACGCAGTAAACACTGAAGCTTTCTTT
-	TRBD2	TRBV15	TRBJ2-1	CATSWGLVSNEQFF	TGTGCCACCAGCTGGGGACTAGTTAGCAATGAGCAGTTCTTC
-	TRBD1	TRBV28	TRBJ1-1	CASSLQGGGTEAFF	TGTGCCAGCAGTTTACAGGGGGGTGGCACTGAAGCTTTCTTT
-	TRBD1	TRBV6-1	TRBJ1-4	CASSDRDRGRVTNEKLFF	TGTGCCAGCAGTGACCGGGACAGGGGGCGAGTTACTAATGAAAAACTGTTTTTT
-	-	TRBV4-2	TRBJ1-2	CASSQRGRGAYGYTF	TGTGCCAGCAGCCAACGGGGGAGGGGGGCCTATGGCTACACCTTC
-	-	TRBV11-2	TRBJ2-1	CASSRYGSAGTYNEQFF	TGTGCCAGCAGCCGTTATGGGTCGGCAGGTACCTACAATGAGCAGTTCTTC
-	-	TRBV15	TRBJ2-1	CATSRGVRELASRDLFF	TGTGCCACCAGCAGAGGAGTCCGGGAACTAGCCTCTCGCGACCTGTTCTTC
-	TRBD1	TRBV5-1	TRBJ2-7	CASSFGTAMADEQYF	TGCGCCAGCAGCTTTGGGACAGCCATGGCGGACGAGCAGTACTTC
-	-	TRBV12-5	TRBJ1-1	CASGTGAWNTEAFF	TGTGCTAGTGGTACAGGAGCCTGGAACACTGAAGCTTTCTTT
-	-	TRBV5-4	TRBJ1-2	CASSNGGLGLDGYTF	TGTGCCAGCAGCAACGGGGGATTAGGGTTGGATGGCTACACCTTC
few	-	TRBV19	TRBJ1-5	CASSIDRGSNQPQHF	TGTGCCAGTAGTATAGACAGGGGTAGCAATCAGCCCCAGCATTTT
-	TRBD1	TRBV5-1	TRBJ1-1	CASSGRTGGVPEAFF	TGCGCCAGCAGCGGGCGGACAGGGGGCGTTCCTGAAGCTTTCTTT
once	-	TRBV11-2	TRBJ1-2	CASSSRTLDPYGYTF	TGTGCCAGCAGCTCCCGGACTCTGGACCCCTATGGCTACACCTTC
once	TRBD2	TRBV13	TRBJ2-1	CASSFLAGGLNEQFF	TGTGCCAGCAGCTTTCTAGCGGGGGGCCTCAATGAGCAGTTCTTC
-	-	TRBV6-2/TRBV6-3	TRBJ2-7	CASSYGPSSWEQYF	TGTGCCAGCAGTTACGGGCCTAGCTCGTGGGAGCAGTACTTC
-	TRBD1	TRBV20-1	TRBJ2-3	CSASPDRPSTDTQYF	TGCAGTGCTAGTCCGGACAGGCCGAGCACAGATACGCAGTATTTT
-	TRBD2	TRBV2	TRBJ2-1	CASSAVGRKDTEQFF	TGTGCCAGCAGTGCCGTCGGGAGGAAGGATACTGAGCAGTTCTTC
-	-	TRBV7-2	TRBJ1-2	CASSPERGYTF	TGTGCCAGCAGCCCCGAGAGGGGCTACACCTTC
-	TRBD2	TRBV5-1	TRBJ2-1	CASSLDPSGEQFF	TGCGCCAGCAGCTTGGATCCTAGCGGGGAGCAGTTCTTC
-	TRBD1	TRBV7-2	TRBJ2-7	CASSSTQRGQRWIYEQYF	TGTGCCAGCAGCTCAACCCAGAGGGGACAGCGGTGGATCTACGAGCAGTACTTC
-	-	TRBV4-1	TRBJ2-6	CASSQDPKGANVLTF	TGCGCCAGCAGCCAAGATCCAAAAGGGGCCAACGTCCTGACTTTC
-	TRBD1	TRBV7-9	TRBJ1-2	CAGSTGTGSGGYTF	TGTGCCGGCAGTACCGGGACAGGGTCGGGTGGCTACACCTTC
once	-	TRBV19	TRBJ2-1	CASSPWGLGNEQFF	TGTGCCAGTAGTCCTTGGGGACTCGGCAATGAGCAGTTCTTC
-	-	TRBV5-8	TRBJ2-5	CASSLAGAETQYF	TGTGCCAGCAGCTTGGCGGGAGCGGAGACCCAGTACTTC
few	-	TRBV10-3	TRBJ1-2	CATQTGHTNYGYTF	TGTGCCACCCAAACAGGGCACACTAACTATGGCTACACCTTC
few	-	TRBV15	TRBJ1-2	CATSREQGYVSGYTF	TGTGCCACCAGCAGAGAACAGGGCTATGTATCTGGCTACACCTTC
-	-	TRBV30	TRBJ2-7	CAWSGGASYEQYF	TGTGCCTGGAGTGGCGGGGCCTCCTACGAGCAGTACTTC
-	-	TRBV4-1	TRBJ1-1	CASSQVANTEAFF	TGCGCCAGCAGCCAAGTGGCGAACACTGAAGCTTTCTTT
-	TRBD1	TRBV7-9	TRBJ1-1	CASSLGRGLNTEAFF	TGTGCCAGCAGCTTAGGAAGGGGGCTGAACACTGAAGCTTTCTTT